The entry below gives a single T cell receptor beta chain sequence along with its context. Its target is unknown. From germline, CDR1 is SGHVS and CDR2 FQNEAQ. This CDR3 spans 14 amino acids. Trimming took 4 bases from V and 9 from J, leaving 16 bases between them. The entry originates in a study of OX40 agonist ivuxolimab in advanced cancers. Findings of the study overall: Partial responders dosed at 0.1-3.0 mg/kg displayed clonal expansion ranking among the lowest.

Repertoires were generated with immunoSEQ multiplex PCR, while TCRdb's copy carries only in-frame clones and drops some. The sample holds some 52,000 clones; around 85% are singletons and the top ten take approximately 7%. The TCR comes from an adult with an advanced solid tumor such as melanoma, head and neck, liver or kidney cancer. The sample in question was CD4+ or CD8+ T cells sorted from blood, obtained in a trial of the OX40 agonist ivuxolimab. The V gene is TRBV7-8, the J gene TRBJ1-5; no clear D. The CDR3 nucleotides are TGTGCCAGCAGCTCCCGCCTGGAGCGGTCGCCCCAGCATTTT. Translated: CASSSRLERSPQHF.